What follows are 5 T cell receptor beta chains derived from one specimen sequenced in a study of CD8 T cells in ankylosing spondylitis. Study-wide findings and caveats: A TCR beta motif made of eight highly homologous variants seemed typical of ankylosing spondylitis blood.

TCRdb fed the 5' RACE reads into MiXCR, producing one record per CDR3 protein. Of about 840,000 distinct CDR3 sequences listed, about an eighth are singletons. What these receptors recognize is not known. Sequenced sample: blood, either unsorted or a sorted T cell fraction (not recorded which). Receptors originate from a male donor with ankylosing spondylitis.

This clonotype was detected a few times. V gene TRBV6-2 or TRBV6-3 combines with J gene TRBJ1-1, with D uncertain. Trimming stripped 2 bases from V and 6 bases from J, with 10 bases between. The CDR3 length is 13 residues. The germline CDR1 and CDR2 sequences are MNHEY and SVGEGT. CDR3 nucleotides: TGTGCCAGCAGTTACCCACCTGGGGCTGAAGCTTTCTTT. The encoded protein is CASSYPPGAEAFF.

V gene TRBV20-1 combines with J gene TRBJ1-1; no clear D. V shed 1 base and J shed 3 bases, with 9 bases lying between them. The CDR3 length is 13 residues. Germline values: CDR1 DFQATT, CDR2 SNEGSKA (reference sequence). The CDR3 DNA is TGCAGTGCTAGAGGAGAGACCTACACTGAAGCTTTCTTT. As protein: CSARGETYTEAFF.

This clonotype has a handful of counts. This chain links TRBV20-1 with TRBJ1-2; D remains unclear. The CDR3 has 13 residues. The V end was cut by 2 bases, the J end by 0 bases, with 7 bases between. The germline gives CDR1 DFQATT, CDR2 SNEGSKA (reference sequence). The CDR3 loop reads CSARRHANYGYTF. CDR3 bases: TGCAGTGCTAGAAGACACGCTAACTATGGCTACACCTTC.

This clonotype appeared a few times. The chain combines TRBV6-1 with TRBJ1-1; D remains unclear. Trimming removed 6 bases from V and 0 bases from J, with 17 bases in between. CDR1 and CDR2 (germline): MNHNS, SASEGT. The CDR3 loop spans 16 amino acids. CDR3 loop: CASSPPSVFMNTEAFF. Here the CDR3 DNA reads TGTGCCAGCAGCCCACCCAGCGTGTTTATGAACACTGAAGCTTTCTTT.

This clonotype was seen at least ten times. The chain has TRBV5-1 and TRBJ1-1; TRBD1 is a possible D gene (5 bases). Trimming took 0 bases from V and 0 from J, leaving 9 bases between them. CDR1 and CDR2 from the germline V gene are SGHRS and YFSETQ. This CDR3 is built from 15 residues. This CDR3 reads CASSLEGRVNTEAFF. DNA of the CDR3: TGCGCCAGCAGCTTGGAGGGACGGGTGAACACTGAAGCTTTCTTT.